This TCR beta chain derives from a study of T cell responses to AZD1222 COVID-19 vaccine. The method was immunoSEQ multiplex PCR; TCRdb's version includes in-frame clones alone and lacks a portion of them. The top ten clones hold 5.5% of a sample with about 150,000 clones, 80% to 90% of them seen once. This clone was counted a few times. This CDR3 contains 17 residues. The junction had 15 bases not matched to a gene; V was cut back by 9 bases and J by 1 base. Germline V lookup: CDR1 SGHRS, CDR2 YFSETQ. The chain couples TRBV5-1 to TRBJ2-5; 10 bases match TRBD1. The source is an adult in good health. This specimen was peripheral blood, taken on day 0 of MenACWY control vaccination. The CDR3 reads CANHFRLGQGTQETQYF. CDR3 nucleotides: TGCGCCAACCACTTTCGTTTGGGACAGGGGACCCAAGAGACCCAGTACTTC.